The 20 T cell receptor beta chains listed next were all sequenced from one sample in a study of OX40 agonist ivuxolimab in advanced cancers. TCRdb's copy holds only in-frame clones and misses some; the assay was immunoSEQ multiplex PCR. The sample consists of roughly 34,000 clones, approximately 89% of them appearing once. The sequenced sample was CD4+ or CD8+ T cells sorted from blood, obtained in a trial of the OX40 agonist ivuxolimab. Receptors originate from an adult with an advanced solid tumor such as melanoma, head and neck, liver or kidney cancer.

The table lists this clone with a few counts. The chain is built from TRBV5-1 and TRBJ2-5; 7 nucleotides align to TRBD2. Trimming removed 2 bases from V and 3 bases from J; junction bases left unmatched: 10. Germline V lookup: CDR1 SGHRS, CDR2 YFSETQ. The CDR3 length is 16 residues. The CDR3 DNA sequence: TGCGCCAGCAGCTTCCTAGCGGCAGGAGGTAAAGAGACCCAGTACTTC. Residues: CASSFLAAGGKETQYF.

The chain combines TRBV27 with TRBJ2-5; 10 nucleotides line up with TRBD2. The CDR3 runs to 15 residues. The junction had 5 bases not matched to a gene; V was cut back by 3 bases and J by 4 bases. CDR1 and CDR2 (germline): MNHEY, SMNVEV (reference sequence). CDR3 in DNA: TGTGCCAGCAGTTTTTTAGCGGGGGGTTTAGAGACCCAGTACTTC. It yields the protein CASSFLAGGLETQYF.

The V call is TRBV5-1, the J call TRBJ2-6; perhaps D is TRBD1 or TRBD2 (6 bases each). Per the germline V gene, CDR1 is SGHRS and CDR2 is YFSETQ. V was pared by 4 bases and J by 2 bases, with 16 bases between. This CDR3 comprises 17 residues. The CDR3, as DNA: TGCGCCAGCAGCCATGGAACGGGGGCCACTGGGGCCAACGTCCTGACTTTC. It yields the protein CASSHGTGATGANVLTF. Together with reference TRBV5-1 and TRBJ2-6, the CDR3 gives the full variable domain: KAGVTQTPRYLIKTRGQQVTLSCSPISGHRSVSWYQQTPGQGLQFLFEYFSETQRNKGNFPGRFSGRQFSNSRSEMNVSTLELGDSALYLCASSHGTGATGANVLTFGAGSRLTVL.

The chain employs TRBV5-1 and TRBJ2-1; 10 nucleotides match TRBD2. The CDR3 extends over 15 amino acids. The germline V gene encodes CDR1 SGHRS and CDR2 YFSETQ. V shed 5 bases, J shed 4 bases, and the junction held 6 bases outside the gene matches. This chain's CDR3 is CASSLSGGAYNEQFF. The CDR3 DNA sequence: TGCGCCAGCAGTCTGAGCGGGGGGGCGTACAATGAGCAGTTCTTC.

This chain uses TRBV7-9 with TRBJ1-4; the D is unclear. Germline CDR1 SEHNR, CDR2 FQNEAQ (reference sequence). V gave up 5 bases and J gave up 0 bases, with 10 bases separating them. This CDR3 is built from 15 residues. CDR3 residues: CASSLFEATNEKLFF. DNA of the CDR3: TGTGCCAGCAGCCTCTTCGAAGCAACTAATGAAAAACTGTTTTTT.

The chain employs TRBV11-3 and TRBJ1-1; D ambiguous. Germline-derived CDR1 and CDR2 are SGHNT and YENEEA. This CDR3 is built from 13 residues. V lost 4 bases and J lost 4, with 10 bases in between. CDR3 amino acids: CASSSSVSTEAFF. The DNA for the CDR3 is TGTGCCAGCAGCTCAAGCGTGAGCACTGAAGCTTTCTTT.

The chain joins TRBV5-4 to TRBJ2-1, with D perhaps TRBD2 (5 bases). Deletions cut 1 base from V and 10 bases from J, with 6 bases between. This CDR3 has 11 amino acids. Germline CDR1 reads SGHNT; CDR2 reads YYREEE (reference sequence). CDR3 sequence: CASSLSGEQFF. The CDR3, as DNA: TGTGCCAGCAGCTTGTCGGGGGAGCAGTTCTTC.

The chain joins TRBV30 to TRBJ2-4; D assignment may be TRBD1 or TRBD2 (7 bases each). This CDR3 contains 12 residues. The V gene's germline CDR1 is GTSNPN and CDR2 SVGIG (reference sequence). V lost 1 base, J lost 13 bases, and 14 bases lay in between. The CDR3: CAWSAQGGGQYF. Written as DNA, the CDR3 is TGTGCCTGGAGTGCACAGGGAGGGGGCCAGTACTTC. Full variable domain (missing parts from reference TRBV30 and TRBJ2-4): SQTIHQWPATLVQPVGSPLSLECTVEGTSNPNLYWYRQAAGRGLQLLFYSVGIGQISSEVPQNLSASRPQDRQFILSSKKLLLSDSGFYLCAWSAQGGGQYFGAGTRLSVL.

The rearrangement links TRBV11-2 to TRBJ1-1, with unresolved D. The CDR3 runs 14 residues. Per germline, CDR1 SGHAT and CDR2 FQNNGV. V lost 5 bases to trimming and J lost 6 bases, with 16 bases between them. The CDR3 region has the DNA TGTGCCAGCAGCCCAGCCGTTTCGTGGGCTGAAGCTTTCTTT. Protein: CASSPAVSWAEAFF.

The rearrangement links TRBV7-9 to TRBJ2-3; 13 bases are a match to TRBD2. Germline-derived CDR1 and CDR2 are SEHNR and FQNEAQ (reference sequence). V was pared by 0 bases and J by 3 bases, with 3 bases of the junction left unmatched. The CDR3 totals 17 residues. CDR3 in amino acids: CASSLAVGLAGTDTQYF. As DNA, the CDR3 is TGTGCCAGCAGCTTAGCGGTGGGACTAGCGGGAACAGATACGCAGTATTTT.

CDR3 in DNA: TGTGCCAGCAGCCAAGATAAGGAGTACGAGCAGTACTTC. It specifies CASSQDKEYEQYF. The chain has TRBV4-2 and TRBJ2-7, with D unresolved. Germline V lookup: CDR1 LGHNA, CDR2 YNFKEQ. Deletions cut 0 bases from V and 4 bases from J, with 7 bases between. This CDR3 spans 13 amino acids.

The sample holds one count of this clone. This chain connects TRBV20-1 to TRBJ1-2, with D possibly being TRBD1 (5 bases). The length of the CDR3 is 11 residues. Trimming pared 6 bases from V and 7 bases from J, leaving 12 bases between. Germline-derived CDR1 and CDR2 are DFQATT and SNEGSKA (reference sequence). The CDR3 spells CSASGTSGYTF. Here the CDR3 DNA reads TGCAGTGCGTCCGGGACTTCTGGCTACACCTTC.

The CDR3 sequence: CASSSTTGFPFF. CDR3 bases: TGTGCCAGCAGTTCAACCACAGGGTTCCCGTTCTTC. The chain combines TRBV6-5 with TRBJ2-1, with D possibly matching TRBD1 (6 bases). This CDR3 comprises 12 residues. Trimming took off 4 bases at V and 15 bases at J, with 16 bases between the two ends. From germline, CDR1 is MNHEY and CDR2 SVGAGI.

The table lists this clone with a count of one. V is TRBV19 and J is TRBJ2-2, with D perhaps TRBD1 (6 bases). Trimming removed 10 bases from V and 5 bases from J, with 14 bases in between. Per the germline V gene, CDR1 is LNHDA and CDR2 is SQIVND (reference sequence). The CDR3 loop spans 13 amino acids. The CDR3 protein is CATYKGGTGELFF. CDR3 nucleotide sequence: TGTGCCACTTACAAAGGGGGAACCGGGGAGCTGTTTTTT.

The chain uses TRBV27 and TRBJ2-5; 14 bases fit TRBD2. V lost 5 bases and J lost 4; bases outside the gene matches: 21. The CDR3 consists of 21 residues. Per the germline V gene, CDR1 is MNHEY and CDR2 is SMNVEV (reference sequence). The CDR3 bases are TGTGCCAGCAGTCACAGGGGGCTGGGTGGGACTAGCGGGAGCGCTAGAGAGACCCAGTACTTC. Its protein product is CASSHRGLGGTSGSARETQYF.

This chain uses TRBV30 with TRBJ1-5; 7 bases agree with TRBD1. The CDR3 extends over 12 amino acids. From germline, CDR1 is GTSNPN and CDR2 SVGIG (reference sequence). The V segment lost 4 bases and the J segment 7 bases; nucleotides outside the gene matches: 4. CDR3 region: CAWNDRDQPQHF. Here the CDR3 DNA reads TGTGCCTGGAACGACAGGGACCAGCCCCAGCATTTT.

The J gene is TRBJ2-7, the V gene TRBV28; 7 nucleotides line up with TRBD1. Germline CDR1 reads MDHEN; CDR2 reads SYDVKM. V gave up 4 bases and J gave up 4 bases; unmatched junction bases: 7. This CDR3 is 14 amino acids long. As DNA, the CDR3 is TGTGCCAGCAGTTCCCGACAGGGTCGGTACGAGCAGTACTTC. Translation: CASSSRQGRYEQYF.

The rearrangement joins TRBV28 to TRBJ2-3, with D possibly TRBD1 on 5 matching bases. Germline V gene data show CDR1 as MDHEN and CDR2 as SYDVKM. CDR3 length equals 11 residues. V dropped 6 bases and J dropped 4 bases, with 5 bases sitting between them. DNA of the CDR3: TGTGCCAGCAGGGGGCCAGATACGCAGTATTTT. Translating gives CASRGPDTQYF.

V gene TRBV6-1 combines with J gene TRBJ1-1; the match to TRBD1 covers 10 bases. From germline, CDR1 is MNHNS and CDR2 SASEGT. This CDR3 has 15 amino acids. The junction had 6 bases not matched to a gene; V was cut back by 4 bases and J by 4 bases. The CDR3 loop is CASSGQGALPTEAFF. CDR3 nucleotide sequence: TGTGCCAGCAGTGGACAGGGGGCGCTTCCCACTGAAGCTTTCTTT.

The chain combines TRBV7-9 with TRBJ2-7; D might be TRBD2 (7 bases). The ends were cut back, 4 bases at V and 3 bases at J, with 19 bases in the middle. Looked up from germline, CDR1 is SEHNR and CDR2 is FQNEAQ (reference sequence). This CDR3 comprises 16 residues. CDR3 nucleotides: TGTGCCAGCAGCTCCCTTGGGGGGGCCGGGAGCTACGAGCAGTACTTC. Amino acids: CASSSLGGAGSYEQYF.